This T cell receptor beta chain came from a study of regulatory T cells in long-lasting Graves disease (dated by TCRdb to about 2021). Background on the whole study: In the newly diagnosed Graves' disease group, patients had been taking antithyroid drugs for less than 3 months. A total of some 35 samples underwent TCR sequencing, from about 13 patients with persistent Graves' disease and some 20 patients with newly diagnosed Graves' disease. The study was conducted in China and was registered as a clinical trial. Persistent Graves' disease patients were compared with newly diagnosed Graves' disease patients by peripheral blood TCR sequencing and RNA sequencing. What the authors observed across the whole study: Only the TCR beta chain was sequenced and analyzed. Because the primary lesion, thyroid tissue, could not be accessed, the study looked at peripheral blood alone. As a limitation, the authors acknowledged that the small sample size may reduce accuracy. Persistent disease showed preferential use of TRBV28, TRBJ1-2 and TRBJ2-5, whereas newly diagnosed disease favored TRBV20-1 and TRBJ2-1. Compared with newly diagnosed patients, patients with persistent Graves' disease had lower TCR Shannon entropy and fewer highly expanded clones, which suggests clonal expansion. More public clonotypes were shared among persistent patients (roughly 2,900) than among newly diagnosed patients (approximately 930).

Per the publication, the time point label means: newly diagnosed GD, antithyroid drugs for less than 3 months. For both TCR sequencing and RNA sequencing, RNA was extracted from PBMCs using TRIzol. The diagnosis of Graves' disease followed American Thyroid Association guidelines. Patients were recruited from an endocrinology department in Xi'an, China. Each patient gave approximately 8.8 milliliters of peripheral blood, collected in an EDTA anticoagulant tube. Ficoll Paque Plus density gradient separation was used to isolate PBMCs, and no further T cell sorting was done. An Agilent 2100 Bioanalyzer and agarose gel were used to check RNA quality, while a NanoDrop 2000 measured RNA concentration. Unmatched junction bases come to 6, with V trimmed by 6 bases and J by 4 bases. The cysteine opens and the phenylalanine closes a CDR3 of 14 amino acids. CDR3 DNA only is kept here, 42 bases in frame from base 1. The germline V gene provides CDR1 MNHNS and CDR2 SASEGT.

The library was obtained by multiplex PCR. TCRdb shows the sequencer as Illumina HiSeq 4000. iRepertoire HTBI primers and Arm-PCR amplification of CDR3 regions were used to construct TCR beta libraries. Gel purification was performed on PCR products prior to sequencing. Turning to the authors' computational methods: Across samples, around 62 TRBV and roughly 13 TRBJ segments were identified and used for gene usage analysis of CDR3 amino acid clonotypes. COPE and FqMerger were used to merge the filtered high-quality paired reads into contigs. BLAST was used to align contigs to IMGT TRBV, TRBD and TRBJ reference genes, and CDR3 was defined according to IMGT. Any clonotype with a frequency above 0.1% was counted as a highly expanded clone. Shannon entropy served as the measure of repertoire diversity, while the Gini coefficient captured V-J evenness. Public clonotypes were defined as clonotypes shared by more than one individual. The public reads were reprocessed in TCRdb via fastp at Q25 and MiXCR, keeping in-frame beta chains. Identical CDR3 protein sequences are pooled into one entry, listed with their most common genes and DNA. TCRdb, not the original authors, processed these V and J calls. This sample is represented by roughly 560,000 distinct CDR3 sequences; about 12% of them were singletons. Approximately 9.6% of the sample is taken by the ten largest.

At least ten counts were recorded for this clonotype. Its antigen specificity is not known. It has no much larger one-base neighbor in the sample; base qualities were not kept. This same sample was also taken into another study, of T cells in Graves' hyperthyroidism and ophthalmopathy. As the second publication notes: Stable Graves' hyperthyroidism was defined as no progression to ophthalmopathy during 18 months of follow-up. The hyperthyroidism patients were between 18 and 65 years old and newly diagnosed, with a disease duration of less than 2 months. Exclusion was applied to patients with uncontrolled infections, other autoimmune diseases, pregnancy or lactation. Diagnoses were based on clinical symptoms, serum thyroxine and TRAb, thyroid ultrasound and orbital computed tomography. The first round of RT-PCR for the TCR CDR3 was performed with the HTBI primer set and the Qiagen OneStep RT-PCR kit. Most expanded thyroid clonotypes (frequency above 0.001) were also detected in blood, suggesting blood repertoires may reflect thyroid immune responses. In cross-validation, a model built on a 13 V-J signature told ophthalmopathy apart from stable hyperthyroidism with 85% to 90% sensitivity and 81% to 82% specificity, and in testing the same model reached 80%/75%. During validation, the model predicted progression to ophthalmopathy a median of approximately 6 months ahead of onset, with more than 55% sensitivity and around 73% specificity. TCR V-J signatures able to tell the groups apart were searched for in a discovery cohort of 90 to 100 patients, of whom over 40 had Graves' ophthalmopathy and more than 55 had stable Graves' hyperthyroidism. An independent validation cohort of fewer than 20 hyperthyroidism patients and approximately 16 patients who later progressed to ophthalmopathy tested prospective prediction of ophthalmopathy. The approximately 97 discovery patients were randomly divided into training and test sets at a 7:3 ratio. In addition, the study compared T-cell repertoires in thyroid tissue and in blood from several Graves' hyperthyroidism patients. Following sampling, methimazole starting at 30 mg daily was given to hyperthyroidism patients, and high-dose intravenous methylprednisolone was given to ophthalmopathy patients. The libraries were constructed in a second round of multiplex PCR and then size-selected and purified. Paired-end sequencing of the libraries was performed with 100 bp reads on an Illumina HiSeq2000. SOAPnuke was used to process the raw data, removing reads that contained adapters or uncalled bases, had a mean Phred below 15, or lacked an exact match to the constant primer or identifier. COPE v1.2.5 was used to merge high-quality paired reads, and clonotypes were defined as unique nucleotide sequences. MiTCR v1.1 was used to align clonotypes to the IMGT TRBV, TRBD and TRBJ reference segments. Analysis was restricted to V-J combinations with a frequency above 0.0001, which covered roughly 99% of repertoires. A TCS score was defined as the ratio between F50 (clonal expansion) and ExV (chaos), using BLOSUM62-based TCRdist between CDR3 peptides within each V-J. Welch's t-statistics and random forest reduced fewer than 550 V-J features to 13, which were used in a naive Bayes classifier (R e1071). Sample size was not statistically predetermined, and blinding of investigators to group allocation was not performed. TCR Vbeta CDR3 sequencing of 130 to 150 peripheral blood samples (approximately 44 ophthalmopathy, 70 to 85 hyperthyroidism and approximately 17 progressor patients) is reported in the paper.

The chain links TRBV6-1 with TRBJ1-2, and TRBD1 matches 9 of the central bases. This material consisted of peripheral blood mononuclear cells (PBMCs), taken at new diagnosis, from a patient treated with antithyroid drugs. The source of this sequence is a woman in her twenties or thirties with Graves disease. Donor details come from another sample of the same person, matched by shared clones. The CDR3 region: CASSTGGASYGYTF. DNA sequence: TGTGCCAGCAGCACAGGGGGCGCGAGCTATGGCTACACCTTC.